This TCR beta chain was captured by sequencing in a study of blood T cell repertoires in COVID-19. Clones were read by immunoSEQ multiplex PCR, and TCRdb kept only the in-frame ones, dropping some. The top ten clones hold just under 9% of a sample with 130,000 to 150,000 clones, about four fifths of them seen once. This CDR3 contains 18 residues. V shed 4 bases and J 5 bases; nucleotides not matched to a gene: 13. Germline V gives CDR1 LNHDA, CDR2 SQIVND (reference sequence). The sequence came from a woman over 75 in a cohort sampled during active or convalescent COVID-19. J is TRBJ2-2 and V is TRBV19; 10 bases line up with TRBD2. Input material: peripheral blood. The CDR3 here is CASSTPILAGGRTGELFF. CDR3 DNA sequence: TGTGCCAGTAGTACCCCTATATTAGCGGGGGGTAGGACCGGGGAGCTGTTTTTT. Complete variable domain (other parts from reference TRBV19 and TRBJ2-2): DGGITQSPKYLFRKEGQNVTLSCEQNLNHDAMYWYRQDPGQGLRLIYYSQIVNDFQKGDIAEGYSVSREKKESFPLTVTSAQKNPTAFYLCASSTPILAGGRTGELFFGEGSRLTVL.